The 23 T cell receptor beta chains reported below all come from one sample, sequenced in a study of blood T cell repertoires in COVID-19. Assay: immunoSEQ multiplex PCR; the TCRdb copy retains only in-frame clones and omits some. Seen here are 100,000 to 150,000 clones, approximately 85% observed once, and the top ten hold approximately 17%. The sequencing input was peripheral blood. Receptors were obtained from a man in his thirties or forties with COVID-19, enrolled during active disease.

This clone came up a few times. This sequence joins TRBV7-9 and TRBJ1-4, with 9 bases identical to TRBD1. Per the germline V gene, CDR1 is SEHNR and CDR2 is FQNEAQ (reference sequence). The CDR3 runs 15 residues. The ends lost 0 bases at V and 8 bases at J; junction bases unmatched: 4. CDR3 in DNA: TGTGCCAGCAGCTTAGCTACAGGGGGCGTAGAAAAACTGTTTTTT. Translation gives CASSLATGGVEKLFF.

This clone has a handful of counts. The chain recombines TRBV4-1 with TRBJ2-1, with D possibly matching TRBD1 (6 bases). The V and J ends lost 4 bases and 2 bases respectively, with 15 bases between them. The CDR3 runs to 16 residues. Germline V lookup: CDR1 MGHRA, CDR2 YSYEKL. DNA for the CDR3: TGCGCCAGCAGCCTAAGGGTAGGGGGTACCTACAATGAGCAGTTCTTC. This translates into CASSLRVGGTYNEQFF.

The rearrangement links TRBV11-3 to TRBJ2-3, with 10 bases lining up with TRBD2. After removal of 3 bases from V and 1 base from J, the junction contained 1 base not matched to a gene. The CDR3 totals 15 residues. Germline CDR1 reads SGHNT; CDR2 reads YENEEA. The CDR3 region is CASSFTSGGTDTQYF. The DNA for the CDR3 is TGTGCCAGCAGCTTTACTAGCGGGGGCACAGATACGCAGTATTTT.

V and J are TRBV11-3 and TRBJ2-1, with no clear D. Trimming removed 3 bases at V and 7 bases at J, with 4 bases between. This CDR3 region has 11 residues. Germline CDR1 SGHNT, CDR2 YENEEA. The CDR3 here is CASSFYNEQFF. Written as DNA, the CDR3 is TGTGCCAGCAGCTTTTATAATGAGCAGTTCTTC.

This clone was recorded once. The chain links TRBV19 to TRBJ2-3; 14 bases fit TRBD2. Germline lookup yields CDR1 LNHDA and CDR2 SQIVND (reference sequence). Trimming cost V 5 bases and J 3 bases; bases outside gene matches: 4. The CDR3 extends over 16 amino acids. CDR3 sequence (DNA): TGTGCCAGTAGTTCGAGGACTAGCGGGAGGACAGATACGCAGTATTTT. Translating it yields CASSSRTSGRTDTQYF.

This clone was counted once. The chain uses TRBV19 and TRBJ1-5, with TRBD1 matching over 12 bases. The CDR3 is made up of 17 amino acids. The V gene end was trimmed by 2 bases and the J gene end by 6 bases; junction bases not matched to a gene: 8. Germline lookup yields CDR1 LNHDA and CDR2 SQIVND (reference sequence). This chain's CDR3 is CASSINWDRGQGQPQHF. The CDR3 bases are TGTGCCAGTAGTATAAATTGGGACAGGGGGCAGGGTCAGCCCCAGCATTTT.

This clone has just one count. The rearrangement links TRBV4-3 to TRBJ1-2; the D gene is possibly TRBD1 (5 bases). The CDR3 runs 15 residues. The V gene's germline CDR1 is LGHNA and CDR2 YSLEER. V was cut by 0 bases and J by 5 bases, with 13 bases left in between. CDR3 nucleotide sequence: TGCGCCAGCAGCCAAGAGTGGCAGGGCCTTTATGGCTACACCTTC. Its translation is CASSQEWQGLYGYTF.

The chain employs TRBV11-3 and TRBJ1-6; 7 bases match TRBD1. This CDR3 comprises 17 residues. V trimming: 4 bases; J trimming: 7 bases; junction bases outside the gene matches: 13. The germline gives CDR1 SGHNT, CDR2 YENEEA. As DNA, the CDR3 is TGTGCCAGCAGCTGGGACCGCCCGGGACAGAAAAATTCACCCCTCCACTTT. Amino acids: CASSWDRPGQKNSPLHF.

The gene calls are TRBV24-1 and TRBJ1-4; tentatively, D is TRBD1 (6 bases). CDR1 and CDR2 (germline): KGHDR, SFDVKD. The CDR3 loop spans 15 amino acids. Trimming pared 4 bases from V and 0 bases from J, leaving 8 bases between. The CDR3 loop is CATSDSGATNEKLFF. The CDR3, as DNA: TGTGCCACCAGTGACTCAGGGGCAACTAATGAAAAACTGTTTTTT.

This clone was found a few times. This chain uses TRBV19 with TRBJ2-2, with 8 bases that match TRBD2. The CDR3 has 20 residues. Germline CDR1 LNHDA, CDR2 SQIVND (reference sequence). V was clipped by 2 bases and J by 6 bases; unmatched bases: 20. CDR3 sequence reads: CASSIPPLGSGSRGAGELFF. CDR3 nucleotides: TGTGCCAGTAGTATACCCCCTCTAGGGAGCGGGAGTCGGGGCGCCGGGGAGCTGTTTTTT. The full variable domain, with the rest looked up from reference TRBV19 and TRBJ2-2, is DGGITQSPKYLFRKEGQNVTLSCEQNLNHDAMYWYRQDPGQGLRLIYYSQIVNDFQKGDIAEGYSVSREKKESFPLTVTSAQKNPTAFYLCASSIPPLGSGSRGAGELFFGEGSRLTVL.

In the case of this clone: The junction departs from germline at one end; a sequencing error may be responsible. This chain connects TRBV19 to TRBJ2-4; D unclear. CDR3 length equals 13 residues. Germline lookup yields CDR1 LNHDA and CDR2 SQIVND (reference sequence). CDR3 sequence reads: CASSMRSQNIQYF. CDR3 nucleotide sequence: TGTGCCAGCAGTATGAGGAGCCAAAACATTCAGTACTTC.

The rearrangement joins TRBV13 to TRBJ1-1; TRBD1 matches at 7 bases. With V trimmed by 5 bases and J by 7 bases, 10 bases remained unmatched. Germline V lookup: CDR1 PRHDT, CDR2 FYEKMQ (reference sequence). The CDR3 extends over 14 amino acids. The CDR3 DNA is TGTGCCAGCAGCCCGGGACAGAGTCTTATTGAAGCTTTCTTT. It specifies CASSPGQSLIEAFF.

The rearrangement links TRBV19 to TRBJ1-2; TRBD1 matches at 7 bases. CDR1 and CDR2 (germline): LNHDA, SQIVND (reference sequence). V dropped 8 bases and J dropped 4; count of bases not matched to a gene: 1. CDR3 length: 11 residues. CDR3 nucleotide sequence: TGTGCCAGTTGGGACAGCTATGGCTACACCTTC. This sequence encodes CASWDSYGYTF.

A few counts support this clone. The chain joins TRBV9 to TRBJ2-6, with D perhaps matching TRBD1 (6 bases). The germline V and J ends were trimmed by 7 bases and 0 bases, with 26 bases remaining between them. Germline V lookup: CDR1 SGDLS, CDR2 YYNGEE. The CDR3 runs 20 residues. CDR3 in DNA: TGTGCCAGCGCGGCACGACAGGTCGGGATAGGGCACTCTGGGGCCAACGTCCTGACTTTC. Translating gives CASAARQVGIGHSGANVLTF.

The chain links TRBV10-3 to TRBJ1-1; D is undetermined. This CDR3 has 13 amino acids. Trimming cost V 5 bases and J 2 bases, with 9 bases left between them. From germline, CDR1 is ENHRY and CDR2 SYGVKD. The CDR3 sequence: CAISPSINTEAFF. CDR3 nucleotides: TGTGCCATCAGTCCGAGCATAAACACTGAAGCTTTCTTT.

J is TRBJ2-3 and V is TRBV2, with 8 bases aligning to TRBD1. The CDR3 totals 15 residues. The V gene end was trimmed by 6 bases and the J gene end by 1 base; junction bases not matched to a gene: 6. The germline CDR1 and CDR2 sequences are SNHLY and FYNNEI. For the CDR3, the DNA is TGTGCCAGCAGGCCCCAGGGGGCGCGCACAGATACGCAGTATTTT. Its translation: CASRPQGARTDTQYF. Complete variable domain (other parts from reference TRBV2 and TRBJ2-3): EPEVTQTPSHQVTQMGQEVILRCVPISNHLYFYWYRQILGQKVEFLVSFYNNEISEKSEIFDDQFSVERPDGSNFTLKIRSTKLEDSAMYFCASRPQGARTDTQYFGPGTRLTVL.

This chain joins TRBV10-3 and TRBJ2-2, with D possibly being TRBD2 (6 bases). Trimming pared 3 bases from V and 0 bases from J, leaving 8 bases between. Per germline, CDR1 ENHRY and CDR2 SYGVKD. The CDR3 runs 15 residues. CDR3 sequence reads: CAISEPGANTGELFF. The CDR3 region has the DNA TGTGCCATCAGTGAACCGGGGGCGAACACCGGGGAGCTGTTTTTT.

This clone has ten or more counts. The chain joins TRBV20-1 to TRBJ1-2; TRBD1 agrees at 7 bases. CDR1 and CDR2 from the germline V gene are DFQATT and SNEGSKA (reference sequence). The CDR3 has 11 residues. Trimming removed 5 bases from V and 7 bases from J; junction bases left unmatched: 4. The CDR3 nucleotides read TGCAGTGCTCAACAGGGGTTTGGCTACACCTTC. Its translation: CSAQQGFGYTF.

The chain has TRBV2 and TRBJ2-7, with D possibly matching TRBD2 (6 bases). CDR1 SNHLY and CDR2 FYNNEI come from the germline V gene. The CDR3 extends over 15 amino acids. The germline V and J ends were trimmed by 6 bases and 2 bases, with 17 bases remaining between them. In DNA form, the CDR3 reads TGTGCCAGCAGCGCCCCTATAGCGGCCGCCTACGAGCAGTACTTC. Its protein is CASSAPIAAAYEQYF.

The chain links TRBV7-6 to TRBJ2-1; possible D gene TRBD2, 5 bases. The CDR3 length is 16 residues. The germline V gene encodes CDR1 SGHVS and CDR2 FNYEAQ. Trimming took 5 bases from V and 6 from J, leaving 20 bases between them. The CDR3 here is CASSPSLRTPPNEQFF. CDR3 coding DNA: TGTGCCAGCAGCCCCTCCTTACGGACTCCGCCCAATGAGCAGTTCTTC.

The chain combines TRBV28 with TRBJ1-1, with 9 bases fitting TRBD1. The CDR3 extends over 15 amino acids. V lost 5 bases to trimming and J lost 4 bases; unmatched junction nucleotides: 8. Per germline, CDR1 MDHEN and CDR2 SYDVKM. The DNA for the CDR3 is TGTGCCAGCAGTCCTGGGACAGGGTTAGGCACTGAAGCTTTCTTT. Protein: CASSPGTGLGTEAFF.

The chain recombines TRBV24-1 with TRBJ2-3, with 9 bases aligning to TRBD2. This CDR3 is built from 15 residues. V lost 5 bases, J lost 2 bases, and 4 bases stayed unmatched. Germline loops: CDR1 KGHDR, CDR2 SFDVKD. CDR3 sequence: CATSGRGGDTDTQYF. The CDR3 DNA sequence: TGTGCCACCAGTGGGCGGGGGGGAGACACAGATACGCAGTATTTT.

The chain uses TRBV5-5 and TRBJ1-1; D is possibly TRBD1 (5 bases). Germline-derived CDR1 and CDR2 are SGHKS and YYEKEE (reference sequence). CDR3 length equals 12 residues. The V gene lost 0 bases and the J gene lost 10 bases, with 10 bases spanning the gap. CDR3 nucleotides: TGTGCCAGCAGCTTGGGTGGGGCTGTAGCTTTCTTT. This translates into CASSLGGAVAFF. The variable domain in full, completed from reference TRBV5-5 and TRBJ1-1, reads DAGVTQSPTHLIKTRGQQVTLRCSPISGHKSVSWYQQVLGQGPQFIFQYYEKEERGRGNFPDRFSARQFPNYSSELNVNALLLGDSALYLCASSLGGAVAFFGQGTRLTVV.